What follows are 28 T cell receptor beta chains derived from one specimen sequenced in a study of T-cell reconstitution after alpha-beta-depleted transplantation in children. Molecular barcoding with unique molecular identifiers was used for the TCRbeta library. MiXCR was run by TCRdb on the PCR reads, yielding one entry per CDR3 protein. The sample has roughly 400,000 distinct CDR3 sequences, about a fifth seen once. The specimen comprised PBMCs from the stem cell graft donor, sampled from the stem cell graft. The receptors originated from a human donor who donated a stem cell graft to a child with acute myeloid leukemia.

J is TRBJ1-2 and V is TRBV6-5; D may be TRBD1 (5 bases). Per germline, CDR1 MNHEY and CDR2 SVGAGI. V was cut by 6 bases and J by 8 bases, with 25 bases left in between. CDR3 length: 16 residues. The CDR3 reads CASSYPARWGDEGYTF. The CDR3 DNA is TGTGCCAGCAGCTACCCGGCCCGGTGGGGGGATGAGGGCTACACCTTC.

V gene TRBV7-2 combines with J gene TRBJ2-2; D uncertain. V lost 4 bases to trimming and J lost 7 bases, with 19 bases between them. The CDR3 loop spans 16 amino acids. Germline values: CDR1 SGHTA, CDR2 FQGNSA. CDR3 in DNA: TGTGCCAGCAGCTCCCGTGGGGATAGCCGCGGCGGGGAGCTGTTTTTT. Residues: CASSSRGDSRGGELFF.

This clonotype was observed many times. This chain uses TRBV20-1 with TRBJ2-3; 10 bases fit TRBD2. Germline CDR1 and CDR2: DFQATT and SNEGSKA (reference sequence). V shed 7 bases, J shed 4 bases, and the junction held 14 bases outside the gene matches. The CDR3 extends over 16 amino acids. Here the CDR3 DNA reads TGCAGTGTGAAGGGAGAGCGGGAGGGGGGCGCAGATACGCAGTATTTT. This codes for CSVKGEREGGADTQYF.

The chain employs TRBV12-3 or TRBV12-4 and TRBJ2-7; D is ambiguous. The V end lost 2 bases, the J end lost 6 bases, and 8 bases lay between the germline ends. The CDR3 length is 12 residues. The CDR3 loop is CASSLFDTEQYF. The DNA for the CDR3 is TGTGCCAGCAGTTTATTCGACACCGAGCAGTACTTC.

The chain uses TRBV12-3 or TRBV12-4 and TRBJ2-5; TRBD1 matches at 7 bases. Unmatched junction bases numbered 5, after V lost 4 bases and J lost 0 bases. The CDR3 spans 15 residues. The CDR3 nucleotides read TGTGCCAGCAGTTCGGCCGGACAGGACCAAGAGACCCAGTACTTC. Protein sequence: CASSSAGQDQETQYF.

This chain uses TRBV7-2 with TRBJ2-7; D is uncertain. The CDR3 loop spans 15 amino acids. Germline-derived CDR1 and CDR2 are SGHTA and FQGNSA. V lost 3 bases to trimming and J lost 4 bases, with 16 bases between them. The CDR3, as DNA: TGTGCCAGCAGCTTTTATCACGGCTGGGCGTACGAGCAGTACTTC. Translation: CASSFYHGWAYEQYF. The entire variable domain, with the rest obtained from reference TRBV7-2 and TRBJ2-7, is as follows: GAGVSQSPSNKVTEKGKDVELRCDPISGHTALYWYRQSLGQGLEFLIYFQGNSAPDKSGLPSDRFSAERTGGSVSTLTIQRTQQEDSAVYLCASSFYHGWAYEQYFGPGTRLTVT.

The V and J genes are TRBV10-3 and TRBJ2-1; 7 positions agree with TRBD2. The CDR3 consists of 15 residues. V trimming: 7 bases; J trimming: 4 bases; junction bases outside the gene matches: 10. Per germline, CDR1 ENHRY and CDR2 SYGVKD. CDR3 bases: TGTGCCATCAAATCGTCTAGCGGACTTTACAATGAGCAGTTCTTC. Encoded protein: CAIKSSSGLYNEQFF.

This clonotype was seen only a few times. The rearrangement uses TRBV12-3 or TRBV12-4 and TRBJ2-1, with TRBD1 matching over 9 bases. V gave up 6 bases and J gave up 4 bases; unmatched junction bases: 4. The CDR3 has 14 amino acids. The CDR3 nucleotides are TGTGCCAGCAGCGTACAGGGGGCTTACAATGAGCAGTTCTTC. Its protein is CASSVQGAYNEQFF.

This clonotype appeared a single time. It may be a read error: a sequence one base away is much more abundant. The CDR3 sequence: CCATDRQGAYNEQFF. The CDR3 bases are TGCTGTGCGACTGACCGACAGGGGGCCTACAATGAGCAGTTCTTC. The chain couples TRBV20-1 to TRBJ2-1, with TRBD1 matching 9 bases. CDR3 length: 15 residues. Germline assignment: CDR1 DFQATT and CDR2 SNEGSKA (reference sequence).

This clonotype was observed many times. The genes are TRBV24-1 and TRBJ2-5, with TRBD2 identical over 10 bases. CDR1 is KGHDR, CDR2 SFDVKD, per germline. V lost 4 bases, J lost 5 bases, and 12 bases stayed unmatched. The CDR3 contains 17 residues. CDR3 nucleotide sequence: TGTGCCACCAGTGACGTTCGGCTAGCGGGAGAGAGTGAGACCCAGTACTTC. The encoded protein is CATSDVRLAGESETQYF.

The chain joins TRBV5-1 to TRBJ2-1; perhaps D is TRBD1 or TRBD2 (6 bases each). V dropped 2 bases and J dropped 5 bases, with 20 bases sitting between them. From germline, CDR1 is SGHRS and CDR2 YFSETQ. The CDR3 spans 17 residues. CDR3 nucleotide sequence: TGCGCCAGCAGCTTAAATCCGGCGGGACAAGCCAACAATGAGCAGTTCTTC. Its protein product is CASSLNPAGQANNEQFF.

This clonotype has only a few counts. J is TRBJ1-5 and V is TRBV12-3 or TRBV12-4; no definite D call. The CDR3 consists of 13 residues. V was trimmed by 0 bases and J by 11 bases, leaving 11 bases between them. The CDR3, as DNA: TGTGCCAGCAGTTTAGCGCACATCGTGTCCCAGCATTTT. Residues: CASSLAHIVSQHF.

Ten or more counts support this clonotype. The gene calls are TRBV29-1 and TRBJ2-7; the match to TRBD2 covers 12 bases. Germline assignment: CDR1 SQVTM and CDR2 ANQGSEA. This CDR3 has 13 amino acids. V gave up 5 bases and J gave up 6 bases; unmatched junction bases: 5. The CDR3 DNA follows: TGCAGCGTTTCCCCTAGCGGGAGGGCCGAGCAGTACTTC. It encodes CSVSPSGRAEQYF.

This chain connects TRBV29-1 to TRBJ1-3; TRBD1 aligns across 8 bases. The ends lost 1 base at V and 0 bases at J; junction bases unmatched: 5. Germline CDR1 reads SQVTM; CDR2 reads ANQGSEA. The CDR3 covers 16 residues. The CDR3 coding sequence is TGCAGCGTTGAAGGACTCGGGACAGGCTCTGGAAACACCATATATTTT. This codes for CSVEGLGTGSGNTIYF.

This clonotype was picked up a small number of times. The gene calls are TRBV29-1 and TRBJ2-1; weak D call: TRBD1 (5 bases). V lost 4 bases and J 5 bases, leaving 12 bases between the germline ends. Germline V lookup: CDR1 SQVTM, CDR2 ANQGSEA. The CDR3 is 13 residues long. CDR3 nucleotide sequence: TGCAGCGTTGGGGCAGGGTCCGACAATGAGCAGTTCTTC. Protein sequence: CSVGAGSDNEQFF.

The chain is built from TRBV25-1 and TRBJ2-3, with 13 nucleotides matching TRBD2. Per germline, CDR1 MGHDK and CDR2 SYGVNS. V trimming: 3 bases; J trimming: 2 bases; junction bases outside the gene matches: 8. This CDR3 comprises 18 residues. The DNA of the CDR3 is TGTGCCAGCAGTGACTCCTCGGGACTAGCGGGACTCACAGATACGCAGTATTTT. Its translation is CASSDSSGLAGLTDTQYF.

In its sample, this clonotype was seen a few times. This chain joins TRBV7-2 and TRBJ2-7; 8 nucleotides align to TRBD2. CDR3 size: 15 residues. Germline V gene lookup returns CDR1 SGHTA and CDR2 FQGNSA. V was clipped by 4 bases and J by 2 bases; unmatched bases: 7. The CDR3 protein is CASSSNSGTTYEQYF. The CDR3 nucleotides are TGTGCCAGCAGCTCAAATAGCGGGACCACCTACGAGCAGTACTTC.

In nucleotides, the CDR3 is TGCAGCGCCGCGGGGGGACAGGGGGAAGAGACCCAGTACTTC. Translated, it gives CSAAGGQGEETQYF. The V call is TRBV29-1, the J call TRBJ2-5; 11 bases are shared with TRBD1. This CDR3 comprises 14 residues. From germline, CDR1 is SQVTM and CDR2 ANQGSEA. Germline trimming cut 7 bases from V and 3 bases from J; bases unmatched to any gene: 7. Together with reference TRBV29-1 and TRBJ2-5, the CDR3 gives the full variable domain: SAVISQKPSRDICQRGTSLTIQCQVDSQVTMMFWYRQQPGQSLTLIATANQGSEATYESGFVIDKFPISRPNLTFSTLTVSNMSPEDSSIYLCSAAGGQGEETQYFGPGTRLLVL.

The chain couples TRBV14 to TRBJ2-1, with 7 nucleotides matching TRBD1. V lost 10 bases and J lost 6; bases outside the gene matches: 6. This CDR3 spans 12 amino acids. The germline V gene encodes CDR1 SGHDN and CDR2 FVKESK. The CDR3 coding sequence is TGTGCCACAGACAGGGTCGGCAATGAGCAGTTCTTC. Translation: CATDRVGNEQFF.

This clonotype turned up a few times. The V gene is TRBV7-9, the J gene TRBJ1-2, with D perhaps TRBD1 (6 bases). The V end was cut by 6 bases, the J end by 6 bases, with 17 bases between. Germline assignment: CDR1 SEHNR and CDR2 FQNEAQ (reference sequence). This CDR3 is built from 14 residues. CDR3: CASRSNRVYDGYTF. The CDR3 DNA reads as TGTGCCAGCAGATCTAACAGGGTTTATGATGGCTACACCTTC.

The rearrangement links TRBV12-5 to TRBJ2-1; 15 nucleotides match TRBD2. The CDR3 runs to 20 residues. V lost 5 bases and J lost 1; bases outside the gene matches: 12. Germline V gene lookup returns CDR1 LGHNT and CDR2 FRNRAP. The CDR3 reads CASGPGLAGGLERSYNEQFF. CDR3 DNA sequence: TGTGCTAGTGGTCCCGGACTAGCGGGAGGGTTAGAGAGATCCTACAATGAGCAGTTCTTC.

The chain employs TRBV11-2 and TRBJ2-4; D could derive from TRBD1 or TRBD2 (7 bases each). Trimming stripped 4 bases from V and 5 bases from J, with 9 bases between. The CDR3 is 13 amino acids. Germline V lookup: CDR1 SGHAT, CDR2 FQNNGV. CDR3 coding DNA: TGTGCCAGCAGCTCAGGGGGGGAAAACATTCAGTACTTC. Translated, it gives CASSSGGENIQYF.

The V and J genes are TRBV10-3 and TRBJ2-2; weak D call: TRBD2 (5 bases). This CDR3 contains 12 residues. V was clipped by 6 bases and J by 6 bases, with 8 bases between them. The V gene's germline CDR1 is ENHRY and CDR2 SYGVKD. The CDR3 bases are TGTGCCATCAGGGCGGGTTCCGGGGAGCTGTTTTTT. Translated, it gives CAIRAGSGELFF.

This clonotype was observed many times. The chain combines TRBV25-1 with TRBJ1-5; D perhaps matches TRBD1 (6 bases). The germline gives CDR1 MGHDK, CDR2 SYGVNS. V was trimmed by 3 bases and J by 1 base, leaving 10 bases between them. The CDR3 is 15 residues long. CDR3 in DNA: TGTGCCAGCAGTGACGGGGGGACAAGCAATCAGCCCCAGCATTTT. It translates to CASSDGGTSNQPQHF.

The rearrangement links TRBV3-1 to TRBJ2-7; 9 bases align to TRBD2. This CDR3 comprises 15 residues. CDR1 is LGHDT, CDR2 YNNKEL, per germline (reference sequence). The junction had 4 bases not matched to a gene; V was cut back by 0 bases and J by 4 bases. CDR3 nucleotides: TGTGCCAGCAGCCAAGAAGGCGGGAGGGGGTACGAGCAGTACTTC. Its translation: CASSQEGGRGYEQYF.

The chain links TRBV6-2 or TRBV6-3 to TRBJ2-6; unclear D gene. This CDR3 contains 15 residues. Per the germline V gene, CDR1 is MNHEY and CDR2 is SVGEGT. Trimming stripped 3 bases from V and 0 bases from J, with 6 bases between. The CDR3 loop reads CASSYWGSGANVLTF. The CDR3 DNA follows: TGTGCCAGCAGTTATTGGGGCTCTGGGGCCAACGTCCTGACTTTC.

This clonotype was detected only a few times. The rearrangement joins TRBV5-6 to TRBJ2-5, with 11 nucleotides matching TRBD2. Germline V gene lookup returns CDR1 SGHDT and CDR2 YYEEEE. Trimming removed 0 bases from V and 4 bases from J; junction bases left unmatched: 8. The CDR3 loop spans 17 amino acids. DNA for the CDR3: TGTGCCAGCAGCTTGGATTGGCTAGCGGGAGGTGGAGAGACCCAGTACTTC. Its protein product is CASSLDWLAGGGETQYF.

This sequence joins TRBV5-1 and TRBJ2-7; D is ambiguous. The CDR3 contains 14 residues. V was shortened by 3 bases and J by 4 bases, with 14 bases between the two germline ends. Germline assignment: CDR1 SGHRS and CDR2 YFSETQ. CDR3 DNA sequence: TGCGCCAGCAGCTCGACCATACCGTCGTACGAGCAGTACTTC. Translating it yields CASSSTIPSYEQYF. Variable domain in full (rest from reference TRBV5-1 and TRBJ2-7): KAGVTQTPRYLIKTRGQQVTLSCSPISGHRSVSWYQQTPGQGLQFLFEYFSETQRNKGNFPGRFSGRQFSNSRSEMNVSTLELGDSALYLCASSSTIPSYEQYFGPGTRLTVT.